These 23 T cell receptor beta chains originate from one sample sequenced in a study of blood T cell repertoires in COVID-19. TCRdb's table, derived via immunoSEQ multiplex PCR, lists solely in-frame clones and lacks some. Here the sample spans tens of thousands of clones, more than 70% being singletons. Material: peripheral blood. The receptors originated from a woman of 80 years or more with acute or convalescent COVID-19.

The chain is built from TRBV9 and TRBJ2-3, with TRBD2 matching 10 bases. The CDR3 is 16 amino acids. Trimming cost V 4 bases and J 2 bases; bases outside gene matches: 7. Germline V gene lookup returns CDR1 SGDLS and CDR2 YYNGEE. The CDR3 reads CASSTPAGGHTDTQYF. The CDR3 DNA reads as TGTGCCAGCAGCACCCCAGCGGGAGGGCACACAGATACGCAGTATTTT.

This clone appeared once. The chain links TRBV29-1 to TRBJ2-2, with D tentatively TRBD2 (5 bases). With 3 bases removed from V and 9 bases from J, the gap between germline ends came to 14 bases. Germline-derived CDR1 and CDR2 are SQVTM and ANQGSEA. The length of the CDR3 is 13 residues. The CDR3 sequence is CSVEPPGLRELFF. CDR3 DNA sequence: TGCAGCGTTGAGCCTCCGGGGTTACGGGAGCTGTTTTTT.

This chain's CDR3 is CASFPFGTDTQYF. As DNA, the CDR3 is TGTGCCAGCTTTCCCTTCGGCACAGATACGCAGTATTTT. This chain links TRBV6-5 with TRBJ2-3; D gene unclear. Germline V gene data show CDR1 as MNHEY and CDR2 as SVGAGI. V gave up 8 bases and J gave up 1 base, with 10 bases separating them. The CDR3 extends over 13 amino acids.

The rearrangement joins TRBV9 to TRBJ1-2; D not certain. The length of the CDR3 is 13 residues. V was cut by 2 bases and J by 2 bases, with 7 bases left in between. The germline CDR1 and CDR2 sequences are SGDLS and YYNGEE. CDR3 DNA sequence: TGTGCCAGCAGCGTGTCGGGAAACTATGGCTACACCTTC. This encodes CASSVSGNYGYTF. Together with reference TRBV9 and TRBJ1-2, the CDR3 gives the full variable domain: DSGVTQTPKHLITATGQRVTLRCSPRSGDLSVYWYQQSLDQGLQFLIQYYNGEERAKGNILERFSAQQFPDLHSELNLSSLELGDSALYFCASSVSGNYGYTFGSGTRLTVV.

This clone was counted a single time. The chain is built from TRBV19 and TRBJ2-7; 7 nucleotides align to TRBD2. Germline lookup yields CDR1 LNHDA and CDR2 SQIVND (reference sequence). Trimming at V came to 5 bases and at J to 4 bases, leaving 8 bases not matched to a gene. The CDR3 runs 14 residues. This CDR3 is CASSLAGEGYEQYF. CDR3 DNA: TGTGCCAGTAGTCTCGCGGGAGAAGGGTACGAGCAGTACTTC.

The chain has TRBV10-3 and TRBJ2-5; TRBD2 aligns across 10 bases. Germline CDR1 ENHRY, CDR2 SYGVKD. The CDR3 runs to 13 residues. V dropped 9 bases and J dropped 4; count of bases not matched to a gene: 5. The CDR3 nucleotides are TGTGCCATAGGACTAGCGGTGGGAGAGACCCAGTACTTC. It yields the protein CAIGLAVGETQYF.

CDR3 DNA: TGTGCCTGGAGTGCCGCTACAGGGGGCGGCGGTACGCAGTATTTT. This gives the protein CAWSAATGGGGTQYF. V is TRBV30 and J is TRBJ2-3; 9 positions match TRBD1. The CDR3 sequence is 15 residues long. With 1 base clipped from V and 8 bases from J, the junction kept 10 bases outside the gene matches. The germline V gene has CDR1 GTSNPN and CDR2 SVGIG (reference sequence).

The V and J genes are TRBV28 and TRBJ2-1; 10 bases match TRBD2. V dropped 2 bases and J dropped 5; count of bases not matched to a gene: 6. Looked up from germline, CDR1 is MDHEN and CDR2 is SYDVKM. The CDR3 is made up of 16 amino acids. The DNA for the CDR3 is TGTGCCAGCAGTTTAGGGCAGCGGGAGGGAAACAATGAGCAGTTCTTC. It encodes CASSLGQREGNNEQFF.

Comment on this clone: One end of the junction varies from germline; a read error may be responsible. V is TRBV25-1 and J is TRBJ2-1, with 7 bases lining up with TRBD2. Germline-derived CDR1 and CDR2 are MGHDK and SYGVNS. The CDR3 length is 17 residues. This CDR3 is CASSEWMVGGPYDEQFF. The CDR3 DNA is TGTGCCAGCAGTGAATGGATGGTGGGAGGGCCCTACGATGAGCAGTTCTTC. Supplemented by reference TRBV25-1 and TRBJ2-1, the full variable domain reads EADIYQTPRYLVIGTGKKITLECSQTMGHDKMYWYQQDPGMELHLIHYSYGVNSTEKGDLSSESTVSRIRTEHFPLTLESARPSHTSQYLCASSEWMVGGPYDEQFFGPGTRLTVL.

The rearrangement uses TRBV2 and TRBJ2-7; TRBD1 matches 7 bases. Per the germline V gene, CDR1 is SNHLY and CDR2 is FYNNEI. The CDR3 has 15 amino acids. V lost 4 bases and J lost 2; bases outside the gene matches: 8. Here the CDR3 reads CASSAAGTVPYEQYF. CDR3 coding DNA: TGTGCCAGCAGTGCTGCCGGGACAGTACCCTACGAGCAGTACTTC.

Here the CDR3 reads CASVYGANYGYTF. The DNA of the CDR3 is TGTGCTAGTGTTTACGGAGCTAACTATGGCTACACCTTC. The chain links TRBV12-5 to TRBJ1-2, with unresolved D. Germline CDR1 is LGHNT and CDR2 is FRNRAP. This CDR3 is built from 13 residues. V gave up 7 bases and J gave up 0 bases, with 9 bases separating them.

This sequence joins TRBV28 and TRBJ2-7; no firm D call. The CDR3 has 14 residues. The ends were cut back, 5 bases at V and 0 bases at J, with 11 bases in the middle. Germline values: CDR1 MDHEN, CDR2 SYDVKM. The CDR3 protein is CASSKWQNSYEQYF. In nucleotides, the CDR3 is TGTGCCAGCAGTAAGTGGCAGAACTCCTACGAGCAGTACTTC.

The chain joins TRBV5-1 to TRBJ2-2; 8 bases match TRBD1. V was clipped by 4 bases and J by 4 bases; unmatched bases: 6. Germline V gene sequence: CDR1 SGHRS, CDR2 YFSETQ. The CDR3 covers 15 residues. The DNA for the CDR3 is TGCGCCAGCAGCGGGTGGACAGGGCTCACCGGGGAGCTGTTTTTT. Translation: CASSGWTGLTGELFF. The full variable domain, with the rest looked up from reference TRBV5-1 and TRBJ2-2, is KAGVTQTPRYLIKTRGQQVTLSCSPISGHRSVSWYQQTPGQGLQFLFEYFSETQRNKGNFPGRFSGRQFSNSRSEMNVSTLELGDSALYLCASSGWTGLTGELFFGEGSRLTVL.

The V gene is TRBV18, the J gene TRBJ2-5; tentatively, D is TRBD1 (6 bases). V shed 1 base and J shed 5 bases, with 14 bases lying between them. The CDR3 contains 15 residues. Germline CDR1 KGHSH, CDR2 LQKENI. CDR3 DNA: TGTGCCAGCTCACCACGGACAGTGCTTGGTGAGACCCAGTACTTC. It codes for CASSPRTVLGETQYF.

The gene calls are TRBV2 and TRBJ2-3; tentative D call: TRBD2 (7 bases). The CDR3 is made up of 15 amino acids. CDR1 SNHLY and CDR2 FYNNEI come from the germline V gene. The V gene lost 4 bases and the J gene lost 2 bases, with 13 bases spanning the gap. In DNA, the CDR3 is TGTGCCAGCAGTGCACAGGGACTAAACACAGATACGCAGTATTTT. Encoded protein: CASSAQGLNTDTQYF.

This chain connects TRBV5-1 to TRBJ2-3; D is unclear. Trimming cost V 6 bases and J 3 bases, with 5 bases left between them. Looked up from germline, CDR1 is SGHRS and CDR2 is YFSETQ. This CDR3 contains 11 residues. The chain's CDR3 is CASTRTDTQYF. The CDR3 bases are TGCGCCAGCACCAGAACAGATACGCAGTATTTT.

The rearrangement joins TRBV7-9 to TRBJ2-1, with 7 bases aligning to TRBD1. The CDR3 runs 15 residues. V trimming: 5 bases; J trimming: 0 bases; junction bases outside the gene matches: 4. The V gene's germline CDR1 is SEHNR and CDR2 FQNEAQ (reference sequence). CDR3 region: CASSITGDSYNEQFF. CDR3 nucleotide sequence: TGTGCCAGCAGCATAACAGGGGACTCCTACAATGAGCAGTTCTTC.

The chain has TRBV18 and TRBJ2-7; TRBD1 might be the D (5 bases). CDR3 length: 17 residues. The V gene lost 2 bases and the J gene lost 3 bases, with 20 bases spanning the gap. Per the germline V gene, CDR1 is KGHSH and CDR2 is LQKENI. The CDR3 DNA reads TGTGCCAGCTCACCATCTAGGGGAAGGAGTGCCCTCTACGAGCAGTACTTC. This encodes CASSPSRGRSALYEQYF.

The genes are TRBV10-3 and TRBJ2-1, with 12 bases fitting TRBD1. With V trimmed by 6 bases and J by 8 bases, 8 bases remained unmatched. This CDR3 spans 15 amino acids. In germline, CDR1 is ENHRY, CDR2 SYGVKD. CDR3 amino acids: CAISGRDRGLDEQFF. The CDR3 DNA sequence: TGTGCCATCAGCGGCCGGGACAGGGGGCTCGATGAGCAGTTCTTC.

The rearrangement joins TRBV3-1 (or the pseudogene TRBV3-2) to TRBJ2-5; D possibly corresponds to TRBD2 (5 bases). CDR1 is LGHDT, CDR2 YNNKEL, per germline (reference sequence). The CDR3 covers 13 residues. Between the trimmed V and J ends, which lost 4 bases and 4 bases, there was a span of 10 bases. The CDR3 loop reads CASSPYEGETQYF. The CDR3 DNA is TGTGCCAGCAGCCCCTATGAGGGAGAGACCCAGTACTTC.

The chain couples TRBV5-6 to TRBJ1-3; D is ambiguous. The CDR3 runs to 12 residues. Germline V CDR1 and CDR2: SGHDT, YYEEEE. V was pared by 4 bases and J by 4 bases, with 6 bases between. CDR3: CASSAIGNTIYF. As DNA, the CDR3 is TGTGCCAGCAGCGCTATAGGAAACACCATATATTTT.

The rearrangement joins TRBV10-1 to TRBJ1-5; perhaps TRBD1 as D (6 bases). V lost 10 bases and J 5 bases, leaving 27 bases between the germline ends. This CDR3 contains 17 residues. Germline CDR1 reads WNHNN; CDR2 reads SYGVQD (reference sequence). The CDR3 loop reads CATIRHTGLGVDQPQHF. CDR3 nucleotides: TGCGCCACCATAAGGCATACAGGGCTGGGTGTTGATCAGCCCCAGCATTTT.

This clone is classed as medium-sized (0.01 to 0.1%). The CDR3 region is CASSPGTQYF. The CDR3, as DNA: TGTGCCAGCAGCCCGGGAACTCAGTACTTC. The chain couples TRBV2 to TRBJ2-4; weak D call: TRBD2 (5 bases). The CDR3 runs to 10 residues. V dropped 6 bases and J dropped 12 bases, with 9 bases sitting between them. Germline V CDR1 and CDR2: SNHLY, FYNNEI.